This T cell receptor (beta chain) was sequenced for a study of blood T cell repertoires in COVID-19. Study-level background: Sample material is recorded as cDNA or gDNA derived from T cells, B-cell-depleted T cells, or PBMCs.

This CDR3 comprises 15 residues. From germline, CDR1 is SGHAT and CDR2 FQNNGV. The V gene lost 0 bases and the J gene lost 3 bases, with 9 bases spanning the gap. TCRdb's copy holds only in-frame clones and misses some; the assay was immunoSEQ multiplex PCR. The sample lists about 270,000 clones, 88% occurring once. The receptor was derived from a man in his sixties who had recovered from COVID-19. The chain joins TRBV11-2 to TRBJ1-5, with D hard to call. Sequencing was performed on peripheral blood. The CDR3: CASSLDIGTNQPQHF. CDR3 in DNA: TGTGCCAGCAGCTTAGATATTGGCACCAATCAGCCCCAGCATTTT.